The 4 T cell receptor beta chains presented below share a single source sample, sequenced in a study of T cell changes during pregnancy in multiple sclerosis. Clones were read by immunoSEQ multiplex PCR, and TCRdb kept only the in-frame ones, dropping some. The sample contains more than 45,000 clones, roughly 91% of which appear only once. This specimen consisted of CD4+ T cells from peripheral blood mononuclear cells, obtained in the second trimester of pregnancy. The receptors come from a female donor with multiple sclerosis, enrolled in a pregnancy study.

This clone was recorded once. The rearrangement joins TRBV6-6 to TRBJ1-5; 8 nucleotides match TRBD1. The CDR3 spans 15 residues. V lost 4 bases, J lost 0 bases, and 2 bases stayed unmatched. CDR1 MNHNY and CDR2 SVGAGI come from the germline V gene (reference sequence). CDR3 sequence reads: CASSWGQDSNQPQHF. The CDR3, as DNA: TGTGCCAGCAGTTGGGGACAGGATAGCAATCAGCCCCAGCATTTT.

V and J are TRBV15 and TRBJ2-7; the match to TRBD1 covers 9 bases. Germline V gene data show CDR1 as LNHNV and CDR2 as YYDKDF (reference sequence). This CDR3 is built from 14 residues. The V and J ends lost 4 bases and 6 bases, in that order; junction bases with no gene match: 7. The CDR3 spells CATSKPTGGSEQYF. Here the CDR3 DNA reads TGTGCCACCAGCAAACCAACAGGGGGCAGCGAGCAGTACTTC.

This rearrangement joins TRBV4-1 to TRBJ2-5; D uncertain. This CDR3 contains 13 residues. Germline V CDR1 and CDR2: MGHRA, YSYEKL. With 1 base removed from V and 5 bases from J, the gap between germline ends came to 8 bases. The CDR3 loop is CASSQGTLETQYF. The CDR3 DNA reads TGCGCCAGCAGCCAAGGCACTTTGGAGACCCAGTACTTC.

The chain links TRBV11-2 to TRBJ1-5; 8 nucleotides match TRBD1. CDR1 and CDR2 from the germline V gene are SGHAT and FQNNGV. The CDR3 extends over 15 amino acids. After removal of 4 bases from V and 4 bases from J, the junction contained 6 bases not matched to a gene. CDR3 sequence (DNA): TGTGCCAGCAGCTCCCGGACAGGGTCGAATCAGCCCCAGCATTTT. Translation gives CASSSRTGSNQPQHF.